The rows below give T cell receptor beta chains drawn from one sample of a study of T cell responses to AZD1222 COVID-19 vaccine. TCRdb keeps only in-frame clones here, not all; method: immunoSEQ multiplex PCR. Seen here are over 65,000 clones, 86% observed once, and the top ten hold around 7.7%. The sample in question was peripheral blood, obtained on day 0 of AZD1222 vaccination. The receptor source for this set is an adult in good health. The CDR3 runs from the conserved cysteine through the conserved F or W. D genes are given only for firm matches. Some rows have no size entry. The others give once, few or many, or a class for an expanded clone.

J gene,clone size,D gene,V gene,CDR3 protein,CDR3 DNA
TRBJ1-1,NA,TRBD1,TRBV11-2,CASSSQGQAFF,TGTGCCAGCAGCTCACAGGGGCAGGCTTTCTTT
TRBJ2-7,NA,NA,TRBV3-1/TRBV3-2,CASSQLGGPPSDEQYF,TGTGCCAGCAGCCAATTAGGGGGACCCCCTTCCGACGAGCAGTACTTC
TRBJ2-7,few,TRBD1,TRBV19,CASSKGQGPYEQYF,TGTGCCAGTAGTAAAGGACAGGGTCCCTACGAGCAGTACTTC
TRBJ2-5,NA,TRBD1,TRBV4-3,CASSKLQGNSETQYF,TGCGCCAGCAGCAAACTACAGGGGAACTCAGAGACCCAGTACTTC
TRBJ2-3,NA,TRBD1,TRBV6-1,CASSDPPGQGTDTQYF,TGTGCCAGCAGTGATCCCCCGGGACAGGGGACAGATACGCAGTATTTT
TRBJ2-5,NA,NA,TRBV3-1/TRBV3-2,CASSQDRSETQYF,TGTGCCAGCAGCCAAGATAGGAGCGAGACCCAGTACTTC
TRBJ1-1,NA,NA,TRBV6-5,CASRGNTEAFF,TGTGCCAGCAGAGGAAACACTGAAGCTTTCTTT
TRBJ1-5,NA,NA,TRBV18,CASSPMTGSNQPQHF,TGTGCCAGCTCACCGATGACAGGTTCCAATCAGCCCCAGCATTTT
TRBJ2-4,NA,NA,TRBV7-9,CASSTRQLNIQYF,TGTGCCAGCAGTACCCGACAGCTAAACATTCAGTACTTC
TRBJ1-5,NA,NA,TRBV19,CASSLSTPGRNQPQHF,TGTGCCAGTAGCCTTTCTACTCCGGGGCGCAATCAGCCCCAGCATTTT
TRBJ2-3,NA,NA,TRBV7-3,CASSRDGYTQYF,TGTGCCAGCAGCCGAGACGGATATACGCAGTATTTT
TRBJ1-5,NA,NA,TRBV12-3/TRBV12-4,CASSSGAGQPQHF,TGTGCCAGCAGTTCAGGGGCGGGTCAGCCCCAGCATTTT
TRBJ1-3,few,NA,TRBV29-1,CSVSEGTIYF,TGCAGCGTTTCCGAGGGCACCATATATTTT
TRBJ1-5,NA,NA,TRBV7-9,CASSFGSGDQPQHF,TGTGCCAGCAGCTTTGGTTCAGGGGATCAGCCCCAGCATTTT
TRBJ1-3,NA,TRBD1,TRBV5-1,CASSYSGTESTIYF,TGCGCCAGCAGCTACTCCGGGACAGAGAGCACCATATATTTT
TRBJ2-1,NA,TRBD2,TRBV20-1,CSASWVAGGPLGNEQFF,TGCAGTGCTAGTTGGGTAGCGGGGGGGCCATTAGGCAATGAGCAGTTCTTC
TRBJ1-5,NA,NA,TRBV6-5,CASSQLSNQPQHF,TGTGCCAGCAGTCAGCTTAGCAATCAGCCCCAGCATTTT
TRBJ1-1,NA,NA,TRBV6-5,CASSYSLGGGGTEAFF,TGTGCCAGCAGTTACTCGCTTGGAGGGGGTGGCACTGAAGCTTTCTTT